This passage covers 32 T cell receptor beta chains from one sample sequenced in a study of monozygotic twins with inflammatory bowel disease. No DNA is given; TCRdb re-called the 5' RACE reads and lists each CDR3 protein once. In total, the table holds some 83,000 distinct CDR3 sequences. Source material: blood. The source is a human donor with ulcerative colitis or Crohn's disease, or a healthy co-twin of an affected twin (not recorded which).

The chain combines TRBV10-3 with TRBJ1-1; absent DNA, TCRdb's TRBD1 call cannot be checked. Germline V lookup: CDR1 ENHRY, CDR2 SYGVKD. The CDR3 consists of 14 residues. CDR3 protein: CAITRSRDSTEAFF.

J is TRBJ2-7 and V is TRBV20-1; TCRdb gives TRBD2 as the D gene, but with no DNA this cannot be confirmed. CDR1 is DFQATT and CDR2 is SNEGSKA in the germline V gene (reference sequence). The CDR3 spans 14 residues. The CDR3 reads CSASPGTSGAKQYF.

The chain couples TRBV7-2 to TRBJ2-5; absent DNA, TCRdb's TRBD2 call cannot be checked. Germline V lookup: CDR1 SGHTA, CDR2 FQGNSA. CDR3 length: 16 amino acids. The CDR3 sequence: CASSLGLAGGVETQYF.

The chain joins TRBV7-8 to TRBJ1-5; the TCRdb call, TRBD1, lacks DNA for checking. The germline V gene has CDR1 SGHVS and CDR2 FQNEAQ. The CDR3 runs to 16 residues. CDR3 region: CASSFPDRGSNQPQHF.

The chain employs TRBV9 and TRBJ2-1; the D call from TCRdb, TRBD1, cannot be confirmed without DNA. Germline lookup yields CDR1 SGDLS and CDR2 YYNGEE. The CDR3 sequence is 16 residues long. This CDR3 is CASSVQTGVPENEQFF.

CDR3 loop: CASSLDGGRITGELFF. This sequence joins TRBV7-9 and TRBJ2-2; TCRdb proposes TRBD1, but this gene call is untestable without DNA. The CDR3 runs to 16 residues. Germline V gene sequence: CDR1 SEHNR, CDR2 FQNEAQ (reference sequence).

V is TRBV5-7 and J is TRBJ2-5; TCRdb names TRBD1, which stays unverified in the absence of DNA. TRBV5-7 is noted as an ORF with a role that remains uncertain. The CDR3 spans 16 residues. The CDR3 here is CASSSGQVRSQETQYF.

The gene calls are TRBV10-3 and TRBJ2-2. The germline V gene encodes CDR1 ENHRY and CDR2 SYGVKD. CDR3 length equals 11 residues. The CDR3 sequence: CAIMSTGELFF.

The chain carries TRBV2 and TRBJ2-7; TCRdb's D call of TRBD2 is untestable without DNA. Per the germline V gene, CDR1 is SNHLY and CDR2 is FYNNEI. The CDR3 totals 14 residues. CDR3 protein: CASSVGRGPYEQYF. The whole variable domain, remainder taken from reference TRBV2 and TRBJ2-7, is EPEVTQTPSHQVTQMGQEVILRCVPISNHLYFYWYRQILGQKVEFLVSFYNNEISEKSEIFDDQFSVERPDGSNFTLKIRSTKLEDSAMYFCASSVGRGPYEQYFGPGTRLTVT.

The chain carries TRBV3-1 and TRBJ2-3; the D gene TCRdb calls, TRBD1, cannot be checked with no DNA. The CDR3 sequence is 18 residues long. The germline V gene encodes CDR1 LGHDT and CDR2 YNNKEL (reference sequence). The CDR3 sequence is CASSQPEPGHLLTDTQYF.

CDR3 loop: CASSLLPAGIQYF. The chain links TRBV14 to TRBJ2-4; checking the TCRdb D call of TRBD1 is not possible without DNA. Germline V gives CDR1 SGHDN, CDR2 FVKESK. The CDR3 sequence is 13 residues long.

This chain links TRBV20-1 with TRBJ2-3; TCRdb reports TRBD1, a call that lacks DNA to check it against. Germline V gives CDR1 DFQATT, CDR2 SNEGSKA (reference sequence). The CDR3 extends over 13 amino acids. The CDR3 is CSARGETGGTQYF.

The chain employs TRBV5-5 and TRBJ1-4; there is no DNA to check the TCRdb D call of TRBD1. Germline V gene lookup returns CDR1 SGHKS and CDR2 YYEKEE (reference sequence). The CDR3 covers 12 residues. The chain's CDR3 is CASSFRQEKLFF.

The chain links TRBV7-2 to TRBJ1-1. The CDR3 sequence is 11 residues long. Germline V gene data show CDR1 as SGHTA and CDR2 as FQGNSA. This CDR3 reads CASSISGSLIF.

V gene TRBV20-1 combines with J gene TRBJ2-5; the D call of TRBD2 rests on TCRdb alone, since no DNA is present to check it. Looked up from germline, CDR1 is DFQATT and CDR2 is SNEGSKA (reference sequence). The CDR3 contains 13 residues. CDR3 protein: CSAGLAGVETQYF.

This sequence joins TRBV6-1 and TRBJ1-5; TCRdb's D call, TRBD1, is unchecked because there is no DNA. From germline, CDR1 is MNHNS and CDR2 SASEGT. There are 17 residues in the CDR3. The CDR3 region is CASSPISGRGAHQPQHF.

CDR3 in amino acids: CASSRRQGRNYGYTF. This chain connects TRBV7-2 to TRBJ1-2; TCRdb returns TRBD1, unconfirmable since there is no DNA. CDR1 and CDR2 (germline): SGHTA, FQGNSA. This CDR3 has 15 residues.

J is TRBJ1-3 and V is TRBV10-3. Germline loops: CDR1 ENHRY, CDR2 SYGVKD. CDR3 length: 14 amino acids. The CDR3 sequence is CAIRRTTGEDTIYF.

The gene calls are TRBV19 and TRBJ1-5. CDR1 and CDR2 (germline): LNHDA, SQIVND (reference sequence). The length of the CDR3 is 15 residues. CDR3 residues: CASSLRAYSNQPQHF.

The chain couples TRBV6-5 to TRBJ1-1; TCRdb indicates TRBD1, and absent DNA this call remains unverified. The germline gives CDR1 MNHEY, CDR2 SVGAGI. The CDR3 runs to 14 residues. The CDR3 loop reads CASSYLQGEAEAFF.

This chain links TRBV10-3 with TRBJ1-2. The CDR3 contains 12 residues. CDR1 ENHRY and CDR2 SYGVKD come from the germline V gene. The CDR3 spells CAISESGVGYTF.

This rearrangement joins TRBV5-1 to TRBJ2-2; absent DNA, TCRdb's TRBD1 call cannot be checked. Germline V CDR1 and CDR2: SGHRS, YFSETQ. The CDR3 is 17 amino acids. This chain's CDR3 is CASSLAYGTGATGELFF.

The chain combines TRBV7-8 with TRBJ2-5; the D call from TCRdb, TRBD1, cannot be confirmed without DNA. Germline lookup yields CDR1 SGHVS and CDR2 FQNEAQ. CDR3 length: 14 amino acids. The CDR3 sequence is CASSLDTGRETQYF.

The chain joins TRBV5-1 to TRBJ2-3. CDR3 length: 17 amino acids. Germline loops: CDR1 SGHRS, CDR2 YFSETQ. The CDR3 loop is CASSLERVLLRTDTQYF.

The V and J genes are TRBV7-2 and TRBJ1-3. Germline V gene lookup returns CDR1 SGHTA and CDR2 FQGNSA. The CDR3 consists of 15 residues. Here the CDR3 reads CASSLGVGAGNTIYF.

The CDR3: CASKPGRTSYEQYF. J is TRBJ2-7 and V is TRBV6-6; TCRdb proposes TRBD1, but this gene call is untestable without DNA. Germline V gene lookup returns CDR1 MNHNY and CDR2 SVGAGI (reference sequence). The length of the CDR3 is 14 residues.

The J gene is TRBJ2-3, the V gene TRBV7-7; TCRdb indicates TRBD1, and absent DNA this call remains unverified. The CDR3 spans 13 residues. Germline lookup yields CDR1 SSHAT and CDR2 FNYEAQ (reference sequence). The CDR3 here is CASSSGQGDTQYF.

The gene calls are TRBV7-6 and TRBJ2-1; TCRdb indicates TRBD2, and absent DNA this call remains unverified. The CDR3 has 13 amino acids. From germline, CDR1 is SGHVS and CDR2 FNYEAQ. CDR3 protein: CASSWTAEGEQFF.

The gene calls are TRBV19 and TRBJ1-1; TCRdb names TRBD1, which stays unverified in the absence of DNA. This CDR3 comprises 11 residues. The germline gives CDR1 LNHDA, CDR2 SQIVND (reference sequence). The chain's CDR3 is CASIRGTEAFF. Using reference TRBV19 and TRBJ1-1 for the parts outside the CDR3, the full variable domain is DGGITQSPKYLFRKEGQNVTLSCEQNLNHDAMYWYRQDPGQGLRLIYYSQIVNDFQKGDIAEGYSVSREKKESFPLTVTSAQKNPTAFYLCASIRGTEAFFGQGTRLTVV.

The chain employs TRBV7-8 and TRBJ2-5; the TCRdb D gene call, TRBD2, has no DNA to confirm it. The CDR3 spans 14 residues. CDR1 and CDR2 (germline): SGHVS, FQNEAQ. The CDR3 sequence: CASSLELAGETQYF. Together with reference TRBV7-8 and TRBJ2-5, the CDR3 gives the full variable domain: GAGVSQSPRYKVAKRGQDVALRCDPISGHVSLFWYQQALGQGPEFLTYFQNEAQLDKSGLPSDRFFAERPEGSVSTLKIQRTQQEDSAVYLCASSLELAGETQYFGPGTRLLVL.

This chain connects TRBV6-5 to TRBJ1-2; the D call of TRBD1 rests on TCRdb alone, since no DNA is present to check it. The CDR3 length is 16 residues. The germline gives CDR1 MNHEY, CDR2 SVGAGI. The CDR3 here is CASSNEHRGYAYGYTF.

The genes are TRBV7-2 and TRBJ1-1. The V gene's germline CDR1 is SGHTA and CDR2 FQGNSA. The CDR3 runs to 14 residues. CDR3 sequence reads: CASSSAGVGTEAFF.